These 17 T cell receptor beta chains were sequenced from one sample in a study of early T cells in non-severe SARS-CoV-2 infection (dated by TCRdb to about 2021). The method behind the library was 5' RACE. TCRdb shows the sequencer as NextSeq 500. TCRdb applied fastp at Q25 and MiXCR to the public reads, then kept only in-frame beta chains. One record per CDR3 amino acid sequence lists the most common genes and DNA. The table for this sample lists more than 45,000 distinct CDR3 sequences; 13% of them were counted only once. The ten largest account for about a tenth of the sample. Sequencing input: whole blood. These receptors came from an adult who was a healthcare worker with PCR-confirmed SARS-CoV-2 infection or an uninfected control (not recorded which).

This clonotype came up many times. The V call is TRBV5-6, the J call TRBJ2-3; 8 positions agree with TRBD1. The CDR3 contains 14 residues. Germline V gives CDR1 SGHDT, CDR2 YYEEEE. Trimming took 4 bases from V and 6 from J; bases not matched to a gene: 7. The CDR3 reads CASSGQGLRDTQYF. The CDR3 DNA sequence: TGTGCCAGCAGCGGACAGGGCTTGAGGGATACGCAGTATTTT.

The sample holds a few counts of this clonotype. The rearrangement links TRBV20-1 to TRBJ2-7; tentative D call: TRBD1 (5 bases). V was pared by 6 bases and J by 1 base, with 19 bases between. This CDR3 region has 15 residues. Germline loops: CDR1 DFQATT, CDR2 SNEGSKA (reference sequence). CDR3 DNA sequence: TGCAGTGCCAGTCAAAACCCAGGGATTTCCTACGAGCAGTACTTC. This translates into CSASQNPGISYEQYF.

This clonotype came up a few times. The CDR3 spells CASSPSGTGPYEQYF. CDR3 coding DNA: TGTGCCAGCTCACCTTCCGGGACAGGGCCCTACGAGCAGTACTTC. J is TRBJ2-7 and V is TRBV18, with TRBD1 identical over 9 bases. Trimming cost V 3 bases and J 2 bases; bases outside gene matches: 5. The germline V gene has CDR1 KGHSH and CDR2 LQKENI. This CDR3 region has 15 residues.

Here the CDR3 DNA reads TGTGCCAGCAGCTTGCGGTCAGGGGCAATGAACACTGAAGCTTTCTTT. It specifies CASSLRSGAMNTEAFF. This chain uses TRBV5-6 with TRBJ1-1; maybe TRBD1 (6 bases). V lost 1 base to trimming and J lost 0 bases, with 13 bases between them. Germline loops: CDR1 SGHDT, CDR2 YYEEEE. The CDR3 sequence is 16 residues long.

The V gene is TRBV20-1, the J gene TRBJ1-2; 7 bases align to TRBD1. With V trimmed by 4 bases and J by 1 base, 6 bases remained unmatched. This CDR3 region has 14 residues. CDR1 DFQATT and CDR2 SNEGSKA come from the germline V gene (reference sequence). The CDR3 loop is CSATRDRSNYGYTF. The CDR3 nucleotides are TGCAGTGCTACTCGGGACAGAAGTAACTATGGCTACACCTTC.

This clonotype showed up just a few times. This chain connects TRBV10-3 to TRBJ1-2; 10 bases agree with TRBD1. V was pared by 9 bases and J by 6 bases, with 13 bases of the junction left unmatched. The germline gives CDR1 ENHRY, CDR2 SYGVKD. The CDR3 is made up of 15 amino acids. CDR3 amino acids: CAIFRDRGPGDGYTF. The CDR3 nucleotides read TGTGCCATTTTCCGGGACAGGGGACCCGGGGATGGCTACACCTTC.

This clonotype was detected ten times or more. V is TRBV28 and J is TRBJ1-3, with D maybe TRBD1 (5 bases). The CDR3 covers 14 residues. Trimming took 8 bases from V and 2 from J, leaving 13 bases between them. Germline V lookup: CDR1 MDHEN, CDR2 SYDVKM. CDR3 in amino acids: CASQTGTTGNTIYF. The CDR3 nucleotides read TGTGCCAGCCAGACGGGGACCACTGGAAACACCATATATTTT.

This clonotype was picked up many times. The J gene is TRBJ1-1, the V gene TRBV20-1; D unclear. This CDR3 spans 14 amino acids. The germline V gene encodes CDR1 DFQATT and CDR2 SNEGSKA (reference sequence). The CDR3 coding sequence is TGCAGCGCCTTTACCGTGAGCGGCAACACTGAAGCTTTCTTT. Protein sequence: CSAFTVSGNTEAFF.

This clonotype was seen only a few times. V usage is TRBV20-1 and J usage is TRBJ1-1; D unclear. This CDR3 region has 15 residues. Trimming removed 5 bases at V and 0 bases at J, with 16 bases between. Germline CDR1 is DFQATT and CDR2 is SNEGSKA (reference sequence). CDR3 nucleotide sequence: TGCAGTGCTTCGGGAAGGGCGATCATGAACACTGAAGCTTTCTTT. It yields the protein CSASGRAIMNTEAFF.

This clonotype has only a few counts. V gene TRBV7-9 combines with J gene TRBJ1-2, with 9 nucleotides matching TRBD1. Germline CDR1 and CDR2: SEHNR and FQNEAQ (reference sequence). The CDR3 length is 15 residues. J lost 5 bases, V lost 4 bases, and 8 bases had no gene match. The CDR3 region is CASSSSTGTGYGYTF. DNA of the CDR3: TGTGCCAGCAGCTCCTCGACCGGGACAGGGTATGGCTACACCTTC.

This clonotype was recorded many times. This chain joins TRBV19 and TRBJ1-6; TRBD1 agrees at 11 bases. V shed 9 bases and J 10 bases; nucleotides not matched to a gene: 5. Per the germline V gene, CDR1 is LNHDA and CDR2 is SQIVND (reference sequence). CDR3 length equals 13 residues. CDR3 loop: CASKDRGHSPLHF. The DNA for the CDR3 is TGTGCCAGCAAGGACAGGGGGCACTCACCCCTCCACTTT.

The chain recombines TRBV12-3 or TRBV12-4 with TRBJ2-1, with 14 nucleotides matching TRBD2. The V and J ends lost 3 bases and 6 bases, in that order; junction bases with no gene match: 4. The CDR3 has 16 amino acids. The chain's CDR3 is CASSLTSGGASNEQFF. The CDR3 DNA reads as TGTGCCAGCAGTTTGACTAGCGGGGGGGCCTCCAATGAGCAGTTCTTC.

The table lists this clonotype with many counts. V gene TRBV5-1 combines with J gene TRBJ2-3; TRBD2 matches 9 bases. V gave up 0 bases and J gave up 5 bases; unmatched junction bases: 4. CDR3 length: 15 amino acids. The germline gives CDR1 SGHRS, CDR2 YFSETQ. This CDR3 is CASSLEGSGGDTQYF. DNA of the CDR3: TGCGCCAGCAGCTTGGAGGGTAGCGGGGGAGATACGCAGTATTTT.

The V call is TRBV27, the J call TRBJ1-1, with no clear D. The CDR3 runs to 14 residues. Trimming pared 0 bases from V and 5 bases from J, leaving 10 bases between. The germline V gene encodes CDR1 MNHEY and CDR2 SMNVEV (reference sequence). The chain's CDR3 is CASSLSWGGTEAFF. Written as DNA, the CDR3 is TGTGCCAGCAGTTTATCCTGGGGTGGGACTGAAGCTTTCTTT.

This clonotype appeared many times. The chain uses TRBV6-5 and TRBJ1-4, with unresolved D. Trimming stripped 8 bases from V and 0 bases from J, with 7 bases between. The CDR3 is 13 amino acids. Germline V gene lookup returns CDR1 MNHEY and CDR2 SVGAGI. In DNA form, the CDR3 reads TGTGCCAGCTCGGATGCAACTAATGAAAAACTGTTTTTT. Its translation: CASSDATNEKLFF.

This clonotype was detected a few times. This CDR3 is CASSLGNKYNEQFF. The CDR3 DNA sequence: TGTGCCAGCAGTTTAGGGAATAAGTACAATGAGCAGTTCTTC. The chain uses TRBV28 and TRBJ2-1; D is undetermined. This CDR3 has 14 residues. CDR1 is MDHEN, CDR2 SYDVKM, per germline. V was clipped by 2 bases and J by 4 bases, with 9 bases between them.

The J gene is TRBJ2-7, the V gene TRBV4-1; perhaps D is TRBD1 or TRBD2 (5 bases each). The CDR3 sequence is 14 residues long. Germline-derived CDR1 and CDR2 are MGHRA and YSYEKL. V was shortened by 10 bases and J by 2 bases, with 18 bases between the two germline ends. The DNA for the CDR3 is TGCGCCACCGCTCCGGGACCCCCGCCCTACGAGCAGTACTTC. Amino acid sequence: CATAPGPPPYEQYF.